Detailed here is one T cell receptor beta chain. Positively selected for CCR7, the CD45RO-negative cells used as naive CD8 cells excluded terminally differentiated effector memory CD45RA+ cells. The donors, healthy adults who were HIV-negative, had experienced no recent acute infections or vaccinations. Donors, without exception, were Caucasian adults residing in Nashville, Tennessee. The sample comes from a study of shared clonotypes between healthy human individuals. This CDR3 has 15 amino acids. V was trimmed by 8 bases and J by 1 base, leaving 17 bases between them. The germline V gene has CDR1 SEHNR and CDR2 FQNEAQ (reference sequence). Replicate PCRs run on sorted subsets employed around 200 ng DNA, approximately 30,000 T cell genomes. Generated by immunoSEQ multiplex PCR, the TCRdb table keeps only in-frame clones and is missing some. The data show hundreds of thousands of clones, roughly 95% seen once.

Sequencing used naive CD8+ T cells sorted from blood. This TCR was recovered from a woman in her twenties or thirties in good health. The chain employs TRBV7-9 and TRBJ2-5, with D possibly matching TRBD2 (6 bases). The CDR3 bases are TGTGCCAGCCACCCCCCGCGGGGAGTCCAAGAGACCCAGTACTTC. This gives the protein CASHPPRGVQETQYF.